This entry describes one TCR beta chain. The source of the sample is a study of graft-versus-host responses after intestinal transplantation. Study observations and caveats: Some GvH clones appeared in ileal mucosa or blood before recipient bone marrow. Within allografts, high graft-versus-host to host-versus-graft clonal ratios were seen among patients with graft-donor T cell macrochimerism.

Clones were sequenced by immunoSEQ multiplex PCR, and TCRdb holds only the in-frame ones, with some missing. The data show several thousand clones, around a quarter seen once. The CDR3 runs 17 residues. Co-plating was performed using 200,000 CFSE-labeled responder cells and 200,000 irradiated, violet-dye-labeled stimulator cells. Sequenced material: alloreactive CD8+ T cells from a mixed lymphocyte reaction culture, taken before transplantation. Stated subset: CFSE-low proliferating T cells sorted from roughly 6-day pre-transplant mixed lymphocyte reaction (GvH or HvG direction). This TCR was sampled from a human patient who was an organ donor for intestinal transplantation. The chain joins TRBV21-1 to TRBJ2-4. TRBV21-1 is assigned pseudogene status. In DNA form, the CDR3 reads TGTGCCAGCAGAAGAGTCATAGCTACAGCAAGAAAAAACATTCAGTACTTC. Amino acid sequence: CASRRVIATARKNIQYF.